The clone carrying this T cell receptor (beta chain) was observed at least ten times. Its target is not known. V was pared by 7 bases and J by 0 bases, with 22 bases between. This CDR3 contains 17 residues. Germline V gene lookup returns CDR1 MDHEN and CDR2 SYDVKM. The data were taken from a study of regulatory T cells in long-lasting Graves disease. The time point is: newly diagnosed GD, antithyroid drugs for less than 3 months. After RNA was extracted from PBMCs, the TCR library was made from it. Overall study results and limits: Analysis covered peripheral blood alone, not thyroid tissue. Persistent disease was characterized by preferential usage of TRBV28, TRBJ1-2 and TRBJ2-5.

Relying on iRepertoire HTBI primers and Arm-PCR of CDR3 regions, the team built TCR beta libraries. TCRdb reanalysed the multiplex PCR reads using MiXCR and keeps one entry per CDR3 protein. Here the sample spans 400,000 to 500,000 distinct CDR3 sequences, approximately 14% being singletons. These same data were also listed under a study on T cells in Graves' hyperthyroidism and ophthalmopathy.

The sample consisted of peripheral blood mononuclear cells (PBMCs), taken at new diagnosis, from a patient treated with antithyroid drugs. The clonotype was recovered from a woman aged 45-65 years with Graves disease. This chain joins TRBV28 and TRBJ2-7; possibly TRBD1 or TRBD2 for D (5 bases each). CDR3: CASIPGGQGDSSYEQYF. In DNA, the CDR3 is TGTGCCAGCATTCCCGGTGGGCAGGGAGACAGCTCCTACGAGCAGTACTTC.